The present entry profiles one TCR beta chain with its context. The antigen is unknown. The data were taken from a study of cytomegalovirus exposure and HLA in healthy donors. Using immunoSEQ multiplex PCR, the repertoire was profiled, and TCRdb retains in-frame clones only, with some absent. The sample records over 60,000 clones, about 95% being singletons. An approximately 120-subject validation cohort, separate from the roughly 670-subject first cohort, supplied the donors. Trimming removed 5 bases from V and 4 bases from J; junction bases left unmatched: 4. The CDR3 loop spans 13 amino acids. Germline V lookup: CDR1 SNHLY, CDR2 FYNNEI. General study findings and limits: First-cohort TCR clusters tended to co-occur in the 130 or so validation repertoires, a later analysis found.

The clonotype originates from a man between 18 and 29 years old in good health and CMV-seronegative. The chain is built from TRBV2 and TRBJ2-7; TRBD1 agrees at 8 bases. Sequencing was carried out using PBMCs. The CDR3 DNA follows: TGTGCCAGCAGTAAGGACAGGGCGTACGAGCAGTACTTC. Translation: CASSKDRAYEQYF.